The T cell receptor beta chain under discussion was sequenced for a study of spatial heterogeneity in lung cancer (dated by TCRdb to between 2019 and 2020). A note on the overall study: Beta-chain transcripts were consistently detected in greater numbers than alpha-chain transcripts, which likely reflected higher beta-chain transcript abundance. In the raw uncorrected reads, each unique combination of TCR and UMI appeared more than ten times on average. In non-small cell lung cancer, the study quantitatively compared TCR alpha and beta repertoires across several tumor regions, matched nontumor lung, and blood. The study linked features of the TCR repertoire to counts of nonsynonymous mutations, which were determined by whole-exome sequencing of tumor tissue. Both alpha and beta chains were TCR-sequenced in 210 or so tumor regions, around 64 matched nontumor lung samples and over 55 PBMC samples obtained at surgery. Overall study results and their limits: Ubiquitous expanded tumor TCRs were detected in blood more often at tumor resection than at routine follow-up. Additional single-cell paired TCR alpha and beta sequencing was considered necessary to confirm, at a functional level, the hypothesis that regional TCRs recognize regional mutations.

Taken with the paper, the label for time point translates to: sample taken at primary tumor resection. Samples were obtained from about 75 patients with early-stage, untreated non-small cell lung cancer from the lung TRACERx cohort. Whole RNA extracted from tumor and nontumor lung tissue, or from cryopreserved PBMC samples, was used for TCR sequencing without cell sorting. Patients were selected for TCR sequencing only if sufficient RNA was available from at least two tumor regions. This clonotype was observed at least ten times. No antigen is known for it. Base qualities are not recorded, but no much larger clone differs from it by a single base. CDR3 length: 14 amino acids, cysteine to phenylalanine. Only the CDR3 DNA is retained, 42 bases long and in frame from the first base. Germline trimming amounts to 6 bases on V and 6 bases on J, with 4 as the count of junction bases outside the gene matches.

Libraries were constructed by 5' RACE. Data came from a NextSeq 500. The TCR library protocol attached a unique molecular identifier to each TCR cDNA molecule to allow correction of PCR and sequencing errors. Regarding the original processing steps: Decombinator tools were used for TCR identification, UMI-based error correction and CDR3 extraction. Expanded TCRs were defined as those above a frequency of 2 per 1,000, corresponding to the top 1% of the tumor frequency distribution. Rényi diversity was computed with the R vegan package after subsampling each repertoire 100 times to 5,000 TCRs. To build CDR3 similarity networks, amino acid triplet string-kernel similarity was used, and CDR3s were connected when their pairwise similarity was above 0.82. TCRdb reprocessed the public reads (quality trimming at Q25 with fastp, clone calling with MiXCR) and kept in-frame beta chains. Every distinct CDR3 protein forms one entry, paired with its most common genes and DNA. TCRdb's processing, not the authors' own work, is the source of the V and J calls. This sample gives some 55,000 distinct CDR3 sequences in total; under 7.5% of them show up just once. Of the sample, roughly 15% is held by the ten largest clones.

The chain is encoded by TRBV12-3 or TRBV12-4 joined to TRBJ1-5; a stretch of 11 junction bases matches TRBD1. This specimen was PBMCs, taken at surgery. The sequence was obtained from a female donor with early-stage non-small cell lung cancer. The sequenced DNA: TGTGCCAGCAGGCGGGACAGGGGGGTTCAGCCCCAGCATTTT. It codes for CASRRDRGVQPQHF.